These 17 T cell receptor beta chains were sequenced from one sample in a study of post-analysis software for immune sequencing data. Study-level points and caveats: When patients were compared with controls, a handful of TRBV segments were more frequent, TRBV5-6, TRBV5-1 and TRBV20-1 among them.

Their target antigens are unknown. Unique molecular identifiers tagged the TCR beta cDNA libraries. TCRdb analysed the PCR reads with MiXCR anew, one entry per CDR3 protein. The table lists under 650,000 distinct CDR3 sequences, roughly 45% of them singletons, with 1.7% in the top ten. Input material: blood. These receptors originate from a girl aged 5-17 years with multiple sclerosis.

CDR3 in DNA: TGTGCCAGCAGCTTAGATTGGGGGGAAGCTTTCTTT. Amino acids: CASSLDWGEAFF. The chain employs TRBV7-2 and TRBJ1-1; a possible D gene is TRBD1 (5 bases). V was shortened by 1 base and J by 8 bases, with 8 bases between the two germline ends. The germline V gene encodes CDR1 SGHTA and CDR2 FQGNSA. CDR3 length: 12 amino acids.

The chain links TRBV27 to TRBJ1-2; TRBD1 matches at 11 bases. CDR3 size: 15 residues. The V gene end was trimmed by 6 bases and the J gene end by 1 base; junction bases not matched to a gene: 4. Per germline, CDR1 MNHEY and CDR2 SMNVEV (reference sequence). CDR3 region: CASSDGTGGNYGYTF. The CDR3 DNA reads TGTGCCAGCAGCGACGGGACAGGGGGTAACTATGGCTACACCTTC.

This chain uses TRBV12-3 or TRBV12-4 with TRBJ2-5; D unclear. The J call is uncertain, as TRBJ2-7 better fits the DNA end. This CDR3 comprises 14 residues. The DNA of the CDR3 is TGTGCCAGCAGTTCCCTGGGCGAGGCCTACGAGCAGTACTTC. This codes for CASSSLGEAYEQYF.

In its sample, this clonotype was seen a few times. The chain joins TRBV5-1 to TRBJ2-1; 8 nucleotides line up with TRBD2. CDR1 and CDR2 (germline): SGHRS, YFSETQ. This CDR3 has 15 residues. Germline trimming cut 1 base from V and 3 bases from J; bases unmatched to any gene: 3. CDR3 amino acids: CASSLSGLGYNEQFF. In DNA, the CDR3 is TGCGCCAGCAGCTTGTCGGGACTAGGCTACAATGAGCAGTTCTTC.

The table lists this clonotype with many counts. The CDR3 DNA follows: TGTGCCAGCAGTTTAGCCATGAACACTGAAGCTTTCTTT. It encodes CASSLAMNTEAFF. The chain has TRBV3-1 and TRBJ1-1; no firm D call. Germline assignment: CDR1 LGHDT and CDR2 YNNKEL (reference sequence). The CDR3 is made up of 13 amino acids. The V gene lost 6 bases and the J gene lost 0 bases, with 8 bases spanning the gap.

The chain combines TRBV25-1 with TRBJ2-5; weak D call: TRBD1 (5 bases). The J call could be wrong; TRBJ2-7 is a better fit for the DNA end. CDR1 and CDR2 from the germline V gene are MGHDK and SYGVNS. The CDR3 has 13 amino acids. The CDR3 sequence is CASRQAGSYEQYF. In DNA, the CDR3 is TGTGCCAGCAGACAGGCCGGGTCCTACGAGCAGTACTTC.

V is TRBV20-1 and J is TRBJ2-7; D possibly matches TRBD1 or TRBD2 (5 bases each). V shed 5 bases and J shed 10 bases, with 21 bases lying between them. CDR1 DFQATT and CDR2 SNEGSKA come from the germline V gene (reference sequence). CDR3 size: 13 residues. This chain's CDR3 is CSARTPATEAQYF. The CDR3 bases are TGCAGTGCTCGGACACCGGCAACGGAGGCCCAGTACTTC.

The rearrangement links TRBV9 to TRBJ2-3; 13 nucleotides agree with TRBD2. This CDR3 has 18 residues. The V and J ends lost 3 bases and 0 bases, in that order; junction bases with no gene match: 7. Per germline, CDR1 SGDLS and CDR2 YYNGEE. CDR3 bases: TGTGCCAGCAGCGCCGGGACTAGCGGGGTTACTAGCACAGATACGCAGTATTTT. Translated: CASSAGTSGVTSTDTQYF.

The gene calls are TRBV7-2 and TRBJ2-5, with TRBD2 matching 9 bases. CDR3 length: 15 amino acids. With 0 bases clipped from V and 4 bases from J, the junction kept 3 bases outside the gene matches. Germline CDR1 SGHTA, CDR2 FQGNSA. The CDR3 spells CASSLARAGGETQYF. CDR3 coding DNA: TGTGCCAGCAGCTTAGCCCGAGCGGGGGGAGAGACCCAGTACTTC.

The rearrangement joins TRBV3-1 to TRBJ1-1; D perhaps matches TRBD1 (5 bases). Germline values: CDR1 LGHDT, CDR2 YNNKEL (reference sequence). V lost 6 bases and J 4 bases, leaving 12 bases between the germline ends. This CDR3 contains 13 residues. This CDR3 reads CASSPIGGTEAFF. The DNA of the CDR3 is TGTGCCAGCAGTCCTATTGGGGGCACTGAAGCTTTCTTT. Filled out from reference TRBV3-1 and TRBJ1-1, the complete variable domain reads DTAVSQTPKYLVTQMGNDKSIKCEQNLGHDTMYWYKQDSKKFLKIMFSYNNKELIINETVPNRFSPKSPDKAHLNLHINSLELGDSAVYFCASSPIGGTEAFFGQGTRLTVV.

The rearrangement joins TRBV29-1 to TRBJ2-5, with D maybe TRBD1 (7 bases). V was pared by 3 bases and J by 6 bases, with 11 bases between. The CDR3 is made up of 12 amino acids. CDR1 is SQVTM and CDR2 is ANQGSEA in the germline V gene. CDR3 amino acids: CSVEEGAKTQYF. As DNA, the CDR3 is TGCAGCGTTGAGGAGGGGGCCAAGACCCAGTACTTC.

Concerning this clonotype: Its ends do not fully match the called genes, so a read error is possible. V gene TRBV3-1 combines with J gene TRBJ2-5; 8 nucleotides match TRBD2. Germline-derived CDR1 and CDR2 are LGHDT and YNNKEL (reference sequence). This CDR3 is 16 amino acids long. This CDR3 reads CASSQTGASSGETQYF. CDR3 in DNA: TGTGCCAGTAGCCAAACCGGGGCTTCTAGCGGGGAGACCCAGTACTTC.

The chain couples TRBV5-1 to TRBJ2-1, with 7 nucleotides matching TRBD1. Looked up from germline, CDR1 is SGHRS and CDR2 is YFSETQ. Unmatched junction bases numbered 13, after V lost 4 bases and J lost 6 bases. The length of the CDR3 is 16 residues. The CDR3 DNA is TGCGCCAGCAGCCCGGCCTCCGGGACAGTATTCAATGAGCAGTTCTTC. Protein: CASSPASGTVFNEQFF.

The chain carries TRBV5-1 and TRBJ1-2, with D possibly matching TRBD1 (6 bases). CDR3 length equals 15 residues. V was pared by 3 bases and J by 0 bases, with 12 bases between. Per germline, CDR1 SGHRS and CDR2 YFSETQ. The CDR3 nucleotides are TGCGCCAGCAGCTGGGGGGACACTACTAACTATGGCTACACCTTC. This sequence encodes CASSWGDTTNYGYTF.

This clonotype has only a few counts. The chain couples TRBV15 to TRBJ2-1, with 10 bases aligning to TRBD2. This CDR3 comprises 15 residues. J was trimmed by 10 bases and V by 0 bases; bases with no gene match: 6. The germline CDR1 and CDR2 sequences are LNHNV and YYDKDF (reference sequence). The CDR3 spells CATSRDGASGGEQFF. In DNA, the CDR3 is TGTGCCACCAGCAGAGATGGCGCTAGCGGGGGAGAGCAGTTCTTC.

The chain joins TRBV2 to TRBJ2-5; D gene unclear. Trimming shortened V by 8 bases and J by 6 bases, and 10 bases separated the two germline ends. The CDR3 covers 11 residues. Germline V CDR1 and CDR2: SNHLY, FYNNEI. The CDR3, as DNA: TGTGCCAGCGGGTCAGGAAAGACCCAGTACTTC. It is translated as CASGSGKTQYF.

The chain has TRBV4-2 and TRBJ2-1, with TRBD2 as a possible D gene (6 bases). Per the germline V gene, CDR1 is LGHNA and CDR2 is YNFKEQ. The V and J ends lost 3 bases and 7 bases respectively, with 13 bases between them. This CDR3 is 14 amino acids long. CDR3 in amino acids: CASSQSGLANEQFF. The CDR3 coding sequence is TGTGCCAGCAGCCAGTCAGGGCTAGCGAATGAGCAGTTCTTC.